This TCR beta chain was observed in a study of post-analysis software for immune sequencing data. Study information: Several disease courses (relapsing-remitting, secondary progressive and progressive-relapsing) of multiple sclerosis were included. Whole-study results and caveats: Analysis by F measure revealed that same-batch samples clustered strongly together. Comparison of patients with controls showed about 5 TRBV segments more frequent in patients, TRBV5-6, TRBV5-1 and TRBV20-1 among them. The normalized Chao1 diversity of multiple sclerosis patients was significantly lower than that of controls.

The library was made from cDNA and included unique molecular identifiers. The yield from about 1 to 10 million T cells was approximately 500,000 cDNA molecules in total. In TCRdb, the PCR reads were re-called with MiXCR into one record per CDR3 protein. The data show approximately 690,000 distinct CDR3 sequences, roughly three fifths seen once. The CDR3 runs 11 residues. Germline lookup yields CDR1 KGHDR and CDR2 SFDVKD. V lost 9 bases and J 6 bases, leaving 9 bases between the germline ends. On this clonotype: The antigen is unknown.

The TCR was taken from a girl aged 2-15 years with multiple sclerosis. V usage is TRBV24-1 and J usage is TRBJ2-3; no clear D gene. The sample consisted of blood. The CDR3 here is CATGYSDTQYF. The CDR3 DNA reads TGTGCCACCGGGTATTCCGATACGCAGTATTTT.